The 17 T cell receptor beta chains below were found in one sample sequenced in a study of regulatory T cells in long-lasting Graves disease. Time point described: persistent/refractory GD, antithyroid drugs over 5 years with positive TRAb. With RNA extracted from PBMCs as input, the TCR library was made. Libraries of TCR beta came from iRepertoire HTBI primers plus Arm-PCR of CDR3 regions. Each CDR3 protein gets one entry after TCRdb re-called the multiplex PCR reads with MiXCR. The table has about 290,000 distinct CDR3 sequences, under 25% seen once. Sequencing was performed on peripheral blood mononuclear cells (PBMCs), taken when the disease was refractory, from a patient treated with antithyroid drugs. These TCRs come from a female donor with Graves disease.

This clonotype was observed many times. This chain connects TRBV30 to TRBJ2-7, with 7 bases matching TRBD2. Germline V CDR1 and CDR2: GTSNPN, SVGIG (reference sequence). The CDR3 spans 12 residues. V shed 5 bases, J shed 4 bases, and the junction held 5 bases outside the gene matches. The DNA of the CDR3 is TGTGCCTGGGGGGGAGGGCAGTACGAGCAGTACTTC. This encodes CAWGGGQYEQYF.

Only a few counts were recorded for this clonotype. This chain joins TRBV6-2 or TRBV6-3 and TRBJ2-7, with TRBD1 matching 7 bases. Losses at the gene ends were 5 bases for V and 2 bases for J; bases not matched to a gene: 6. The CDR3 is 14 residues long. Germline assignment: CDR1 MNHEY and CDR2 SVGEGT. The CDR3 here is CASSRDSITYEQYF. The CDR3 nucleotides read TGTGCCAGCAGTCGGGACAGTATTACCTACGAGCAGTACTTC.

This clonotype showed up many times. The rearrangement uses TRBV11-2 and TRBJ2-5; 12 positions match TRBD1. The junction had 16 bases not matched to a gene; V was cut back by 6 bases and J by 5 bases. Germline CDR1 reads SGHAT; CDR2 reads FQNNGV. CDR3 length: 18 residues. CDR3 protein: CASSSAGTGGSGRETQYF. The CDR3 DNA reads as TGTGCCAGCAGTTCAGCCGGGACAGGGGGCTCGGGACGGGAGACCCAGTACTTC.

The chain joins TRBV20-1 to TRBJ2-7, with TRBD2 identical over 8 bases. Per the germline V gene, CDR1 is DFQATT and CDR2 is SNEGSKA (reference sequence). CDR3 length: 14 amino acids. V shed 5 bases, J shed 5 bases, and the junction held 11 bases outside the gene matches. Here the CDR3 DNA reads TGCAGTGCTGCCCTTCAGCGGGAGACTCACGAGCAGTACTTC. Translated: CSAALQRETHEQYF.

This clonotype was seen repeatedly, ten times or more. This chain links TRBV28 with TRBJ2-2; D is ambiguous. CDR1 and CDR2 from the germline V gene are MDHEN and SYDVKM. V lost 6 bases to trimming and J lost 2 bases, with 7 bases between them. The CDR3 loop spans 13 amino acids. CDR3 sequence (DNA): TGTGCCAGCAGCCCCCCCAACACCGGGGAGCTGTTTTTT. Its protein product is CASSPPNTGELFF.

This clonotype was detected only once. The J gene is TRBJ2-5, the V gene TRBV20-1; D uncertain. CDR1 DFQATT and CDR2 SNEGSKA come from the germline V gene (reference sequence). The CDR3 contains 12 residues. The V end lost 6 bases, the J end lost 5 bases, and 13 bases lay between the germline ends. The CDR3 sequence is CSATPAEETQYF. The CDR3 bases are TGCAGTGCCACACCCGCGGAGGAGACCCAGTACTTC.

This clonotype was recorded a few times. CDR3 bases: TGTGCCAGCAGTTTCCCAGGGGGGGTCTACGAGCAGTACTTC. Protein: CASSFPGGVYEQYF. The genes are TRBV28 and TRBJ2-7; D is perhaps TRBD1 or TRBD2 (7 bases each). The germline CDR1 and CDR2 sequences are MDHEN and SYDVKM. The CDR3 contains 14 residues. V was pared by 3 bases and J by 3 bases, with 12 bases between.

The J gene is TRBJ1-1, the V gene TRBV14; the D gene is possibly TRBD1 (6 bases). Trimming removed 2 bases from V and 8 bases from J, with 12 bases in between. The CDR3 is made up of 13 amino acids. Germline CDR1 and CDR2: SGHDN and FVKESK. DNA for the CDR3: TGTGCCAGCAGCCAAACTCAACAGGGAGAAGCTTTCTTT. It specifies CASSQTQQGEAFF.

This clonotype was picked up many times. DNA of the CDR3: TGTGCCAGCAGCTTCCAGGGGCAAGAGACCCAGTACTTC. Protein product: CASSFQGQETQYF. V usage is TRBV7-2 and J usage is TRBJ2-5, with D possibly matching TRBD1 (6 bases). Germline loops: CDR1 SGHTA, CDR2 FQGNSA. The CDR3 runs 13 residues. Trimming cost V 3 bases and J 2 bases, with 7 bases left between them. Drawing the rest from reference TRBV7-2 and TRBJ2-5, the complete variable domain is GAGVSQSPSNKVTEKGKDVELRCDPISGHTALYWYRQSLGQGLEFLIYFQGNSAPDKSGLPSDRFSAERTGGSVSTLTIQRTQQEDSAVYLCASSFQGQETQYFGPGTRLLVL.

The V gene is TRBV28, the J gene TRBJ1-6; D is undetermined. CDR1 MDHEN and CDR2 SYDVKM come from the germline V gene. V lost 3 bases and J lost 1, with 10 bases in between. This CDR3 contains 16 residues. CDR3 sequence (DNA): TGTGCCAGCAGTTTGGAAGCAGGATCCTATAATTCACCCCTCCACTTT. Protein sequence: CASSLEAGSYNSPLHF.

Only a few counts were recorded for this clonotype. This sequence joins TRBV7-2 and TRBJ1-6; perhaps TRBD1 as D (6 bases). The V end was cut by 6 bases, the J end by 3 bases, with 15 bases between. The CDR3 has 16 residues. Germline CDR1 reads SGHTA; CDR2 reads FQGNSA. DNA for the CDR3: TGTGCCAGCAGGTCTCAACAGGGCTACTATAATTCACCCCTCCACTTT. As protein: CASRSQQGYYNSPLHF.

The V call is TRBV20-1, the J call TRBJ1-5; D not certain. This CDR3 has 15 residues. Germline CDR1 is DFQATT and CDR2 is SNEGSKA (reference sequence). The V and J ends lost 3 bases and 0 bases respectively, with 12 bases between them. DNA of the CDR3: TGCAGTGCTAGTGGGAAGTACTATAGCAATCAGCCCCAGCATTTT. Its protein is CSASGKYYSNQPQHF.

J is TRBJ2-2 and V is TRBV5-1; maybe TRBD2 (5 bases). The CDR3 totals 14 residues. The germline gives CDR1 SGHRS, CDR2 YFSETQ. Trimming stripped 2 bases from V and 6 bases from J, with 11 bases between. CDR3: CASSLLDGAGELFF. CDR3 sequence (DNA): TGCGCCAGCAGCTTACTAGACGGCGCCGGGGAGCTGTTTTTT.

The chain combines TRBV2 with TRBJ2-5; 8 positions agree with TRBD2. Germline V gene data show CDR1 as SNHLY and CDR2 as FYNNEI. This CDR3 has 16 residues. V shed 2 bases, J shed 4 bases, and the junction held 9 bases outside the gene matches. The CDR3 loop reads CASSERPGLVGETQYF. The DNA of the CDR3 is TGTGCCAGCAGTGAAAGACCGGGACTAGTGGGAGAGACCCAGTACTTC.

The CDR3 sequence is CAWTGIFAGELFF. The DNA of the CDR3 is TGTGCCTGGACAGGGATATTTGCCGGGGAGCTGTTTTTT. The rearrangement uses TRBV30 and TRBJ2-2; possibly TRBD1 for D (5 bases). Between the trimmed V and J ends, which lost 4 bases and 6 bases, there was a span of 12 bases. The CDR3 extends over 13 amino acids. Germline V gene data show CDR1 as GTSNPN and CDR2 as SVGIG (reference sequence).

This clonotype was observed at least ten times. V is TRBV9 and J is TRBJ2-1; 8 positions agree with TRBD2. The J segment lost 7 bases and the V segment lost 0 bases, leaving 12 bases of the junction unmatched. The CDR3 covers 17 residues. Germline CDR1 reads SGDLS; CDR2 reads YYNGEE. CDR3 in DNA: TGTGCCAGCAGCGTAGGGAGCGGGAGTTGGGTAGGTAATGAGCAGTTCTTC. It is translated as CASSVGSGSWVGNEQFF. Based on the CDR3 plus reference TRBV9 and TRBJ2-1, the full variable domain is DSGVTQTPKHLITATGQRVTLRCSPRSGDLSVYWYQQSLDQGLQFLIQYYNGEERAKGNILERFSAQQFPDLHSELNLSSLELGDSALYFCASSVGSGSWVGNEQFFGPGTRLTVL.

This clonotype was counted many times. Mismatch with germline at one junction end may stem from a read error. The rearrangement joins TRBV5-1 to TRBJ2-7, with no clear D. The CDR3 spans 10 residues. CDR1 is SGHRS, CDR2 YFSETQ, per germline. The CDR3 is CASSFYEQYF. CDR3 bases: TGTGCCAGCAGTTTTTACGAGCAGTACTTC.